This record looks at one T cell receptor (beta chain) sequence and its context. Its target is not known. With 0 bases clipped from V and 3 bases from J, the junction kept 9 bases outside the gene matches. This CDR3 spans 16 amino acids. Per germline, CDR1 SGHKS and CDR2 YYEKEE (reference sequence). The method was immunoSEQ multiplex PCR; TCRdb's version includes in-frame clones alone and lacks a portion of them. Of fewer than 65,000 clones detected, 75% to 85% appear once; the ten largest clones hold 5.9%. The data derive from a study of a mutant IDH1 vaccine in newly diagnosed glioma. The time point is: week 11, during vaccination. Topical imiquimod accompanied each vaccine dose, which consisted of 300 ug of mutant IDH1 20-mer peptide.

The source material was PBMCs, sampled from a glioma patient whose treatment included an IDH1 peptide vaccine. The clonotype was recovered from a man over 45 with glioma. The V call is TRBV5-5, the J call TRBJ2-7; 7 nucleotides align to TRBD1. The CDR3 nucleotides are TGTGCCAGCAGCTTGGCCCTCCGGGACAGAAACTACGAGCAGTACTTC. Its protein product is CASSLALRDRNYEQYF. Full variable domain (outside the CDR3, taken from reference TRBV5-5 and TRBJ2-7): DAGVTQSPTHLIKTRGQQVTLRCSPISGHKSVSWYQQVLGQGPQFIFQYYEKEERGRGNFPDRFSARQFPNYSSELNVNALLLGDSALYLCASSLALRDRNYEQYFGPGTRLTVT.